These T cell receptor beta chains were read from a single sample in a study of siplizumab effects on memory and regulatory T cells. The data were produced by immunoSEQ multiplex PCR, yet TCRdb's version contains in-frame clones alone and is incomplete. The data contain about 50,000 clones, more than 85% of them singletons. Sequenced input: naive CD8+ T cells sorted from blood. The receptors shown here come from a human donor in good health. Both conserved end residues are part of each CDR3. Each record gives: V gene, D gene, clone size, J gene, CDR3 DNA, CDR3 protein. D genes are given only for firm matches. The size field is filled for only some rows; it gives once, few, many or a size class.

V gene: TRBV20-1
D gene: -
clone size: -
J gene: TRBJ1-2
CDR3 DNA: TGCAGTGCTAGAGATCGAGGCTACACCTTC
CDR3 protein: CSARDRGYTF

V gene: TRBV19
D gene: TRBD1
clone size: -
J gene: TRBJ1-3
CDR3 DNA: TGTGCCAGTAGTTGGACAGGAAATCCGAACACCATATATTTT
CDR3 protein: CASSWTGNPNTIYF

V gene: TRBV7-6
D gene: -
clone size: -
J gene: TRBJ2-5
CDR3 DNA: TGTGCCAGCAGCTGGCTTGGGGCCTCCCAGTACTTC
CDR3 protein: CASSWLGASQYF

V gene: TRBV6-6
D gene: TRBD1
clone size: -
J gene: TRBJ1-1
CDR3 DNA: TGTGCCAGCAGTGCAGACAGGGTATGGACTGAAGCTTTCTTT
CDR3 protein: CASSADRVWTEAFF

V gene: TRBV5-1
D gene: -
clone size: -
J gene: TRBJ2-7
CDR3 DNA: TGCGCCAGCGTCCCATTTGGAAGCTACGAGCAGTACTTC
CDR3 protein: CASVPFGSYEQYF

V gene: TRBV11-2
D gene: -
clone size: -
J gene: TRBJ2-7
CDR3 DNA: TGTGCCAGCAGCCTCGGCGCGCAGGGGACCTACGAGCAGTACTTC
CDR3 protein: CASSLGAQGTYEQYF

V gene: TRBV9
D gene: -
clone size: few
J gene: TRBJ2-1
CDR3 DNA: TGTGCCAGCAGCGTAGGCAGTAGCGGCCACAATGAGCAGTTCTTC
CDR3 protein: CASSVGSSGHNEQFF

V gene: TRBV25-1
D gene: TRBD1
clone size: few
J gene: TRBJ2-7
CDR3 DNA: TGTGCCAGCAGTGACGGACAGGGGAGCGAGCAGTACTTC
CDR3 protein: CASSDGQGSEQYF

V gene: TRBV5-8
D gene: -
clone size: -
J gene: TRBJ2-6
CDR3 DNA: TGTGCCAGCAGCTGGGGGGAGGCTGGGGCCAACGTCCTGACTTTC
CDR3 protein: CASSWGEAGANVLTF

V gene: TRBV7-2
D gene: -
clone size: -
J gene: TRBJ2-2
CDR3 DNA: TGTGCCAGCAGCTACCCTCGGGTCACCGGGGAGCTGTTTTTT
CDR3 protein: CASSYPRVTGELFF

V gene: TRBV27
D gene: -
clone size: -
J gene: TRBJ1-1
CDR3 DNA: TGTGCCAGCAGGCCGGGACATCTAAACACTGAAGCTTTCTTT
CDR3 protein: CASRPGHLNTEAFF

V gene: TRBV5-6
D gene: -
clone size: -
J gene: TRBJ2-7
CDR3 DNA: TGTGCCAGCAGCACCACAGGGTTCTCCCAGTACTTC
CDR3 protein: CASSTTGFSQYF

V gene: TRBV6-1
D gene: TRBD1
clone size: once
J gene: TRBJ1-1
CDR3 DNA: TGTGCCAGCAGGGGGGACAGGCCAAACACTGAAGCTTTCTTT
CDR3 protein: CASRGDRPNTEAFF

V gene: TRBV2
D gene: TRBD1
clone size: -
J gene: TRBJ1-3
CDR3 DNA: TGTGCCAGCAGTCGGGACAGGTCCTCTGGAAACACCATATATTTT
CDR3 protein: CASSRDRSSGNTIYF

V gene: TRBV4-2
D gene: -
clone size: -
J gene: TRBJ2-3
CDR3 DNA: TGTGCCAGCAGCCAAGCGATCGGAGGGGGAATTTGGACATATACGCAGTATTTT
CDR3 protein: CASSQAIGGGIWTYTQYF

V gene: TRBV29-1
D gene: -
clone size: once
J gene: TRBJ2-7
CDR3 DNA: TGCAGCGCGGACGTCTCTGAAGGAACCTACGAGCAGTACTTC
CDR3 protein: CSADVSEGTYEQYF

V gene: TRBV4-1
D gene: TRBD2
clone size: -
J gene: TRBJ2-7
CDR3 DNA: TGCGCCAGCAGCCCTATCGGACTAGCGAGTACATCTTACGCCGACTACGAGCAGTACTTC
CDR3 protein: CASSPIGLASTSYADYEQYF

V gene: TRBV7-2
D gene: TRBD1
clone size: -
J gene: TRBJ2-2
CDR3 DNA: TGTGCCAGCAGGACAGGGGCAACCGGGGAGCTGTTTTTT
CDR3 protein: CASRTGATGELFF

V gene: TRBV29-1
D gene: -
clone size: -
J gene: TRBJ2-7
CDR3 DNA: TGCAGCGTTGTCAGGGACCACGAGCAGTACTTC
CDR3 protein: CSVVRDHEQYF

V gene: TRBV2
D gene: -
clone size: -
J gene: TRBJ1-2
CDR3 DNA: TGTGCCAGCGGACTAGAAACTCTTCGGGGCTATGGCTACACCTTC
CDR3 protein: CASGLETLRGYGYTF

V gene: TRBV15
D gene: -
clone size: -
J gene: TRBJ1-5
CDR3 DNA: TGTGCCACCAGAAGAGCCCGAAATAGCAATCAGCCCCAGCATTTT
CDR3 protein: CATRRARNSNQPQHF

V gene: TRBV19
D gene: -
clone size: -
J gene: TRBJ1-2
CDR3 DNA: TGTGCCAGTAGTATACAAGGGCAGGCTAATGGCTACACCTTC
CDR3 protein: CASSIQGQANGYTF

V gene: TRBV19
D gene: -
clone size: -
J gene: TRBJ1-1
CDR3 DNA: TGTGCCAGTAGTTCGGACGGAAACACTGAAGCTTTCTTT
CDR3 protein: CASSSDGNTEAFF

V gene: TRBV27
D gene: -
clone size: -
J gene: TRBJ2-7
CDR3 DNA: TGTGCCAGCAGTCCAAAGGGACGCAAGACCTACGAGCAGTACTTC
CDR3 protein: CASSPKGRKTYEQYF

V gene: TRBV6-1
D gene: TRBD2
clone size: -
J gene: TRBJ2-3
CDR3 DNA: TGTGCCAGCAGTGTAATACTAGCGGGGGTTAGCACAGATACGCAGTATTTT
CDR3 protein: CASSVILAGVSTDTQYF

V gene: TRBV13
D gene: -
clone size: once
J gene: TRBJ2-2
CDR3 DNA: TGTGCCAGCAGCAAACGACAGATTAACACCGGGGAGCTGTTTTTT
CDR3 protein: CASSKRQINTGELFF

V gene: TRBV27
D gene: -
clone size: -
J gene: TRBJ1-2
CDR3 DNA: TGTGCCAGCAGTCTGGCAGGGAGTCACTATGGCTACACCTTC
CDR3 protein: CASSLAGSHYGYTF

V gene: TRBV23-1
D gene: -
clone size: -
J gene: TRBJ2-7
CDR3 DNA: TGCGCCAGCCCTTACGAGCAGTACTTC
CDR3 protein: CASPYEQYF

V gene: TRBV7-2
D gene: -
clone size: -
J gene: TRBJ1-1
CDR3 DNA: TGTGCCAGCACCCCTACCCACTCCCCGGTGGCTTTCTTT
CDR3 protein: CASTPTHSPVAFF

V gene: TRBV6-5
D gene: -
clone size: -
J gene: TRBJ1-3
CDR3 DNA: TGTGCCAGCAGAGGGGGAATCTCTGGAAACACCATATATTTT
CDR3 protein: CASRGGISGNTIYF

V gene: TRBV25-1
D gene: TRBD1
clone size: -
J gene: TRBJ2-2
CDR3 DNA: TGTGCCAGCATCGACAGGGGCGGGTCCGGGGAGCTGTTTTTT
CDR3 protein: CASIDRGGSGELFF

V gene: TRBV5-4
D gene: TRBD2
clone size: -
J gene: TRBJ2-3
CDR3 DNA: TGTGCCGCACTCGAGGCGGGAGTGTTGTATTTT
CDR3 protein: CAALEAGVLYF

V gene: TRBV14
D gene: TRBD1
clone size: -
J gene: TRBJ2-7
CDR3 DNA: TGTGCCAGCAGCCTCGACAGGGACTCCTACGAGCAGTACTTC
CDR3 protein: CASSLDRDSYEQYF

V gene: TRBV9
D gene: -
clone size: -
J gene: TRBJ2-3
CDR3 DNA: TGTGCCAGCAGCGGGGTACAGGGTCGGACAGATACGCAGTATTTT
CDR3 protein: CASSGVQGRTDTQYF

V gene: TRBV5-1
D gene: TRBD1
clone size: -
J gene: TRBJ2-7
CDR3 DNA: TGCGCCAGCACCTCGATAGGACAGGGTGGGGACGAGCAGTACTTC
CDR3 protein: CASTSIGQGGDEQYF

V gene: TRBV5-1
D gene: TRBD1
clone size: -
J gene: TRBJ1-1
CDR3 DNA: TGCGCCAGCAGGTCCGGGACAGGTGCCATGAACACTGAAGCTTTCTTT
CDR3 protein: CASRSGTGAMNTEAFF

V gene: TRBV7-9
D gene: -
clone size: -
J gene: TRBJ1-1
CDR3 DNA: TGTGCCAGCAGCTCTACCACTGAAGCTTTCTTT
CDR3 protein: CASSSTTEAFF

V gene: TRBV11-1
D gene: TRBD1
clone size: -
J gene: TRBJ2-7
CDR3 DNA: TGTGCCAGCAGCTTCGAGACAGGGGGGTACGAGCAGTACTTC
CDR3 protein: CASSFETGGYEQYF

V gene: TRBV5-1
D gene: TRBD1
clone size: -
J gene: TRBJ1-1
CDR3 DNA: TGCGCCAGCAGCTTCTCTCTTCGGACAGGGGAAATCACTGAAGCTTTCTTT
CDR3 protein: CASSFSLRTGEITEAFF

V gene: TRBV4-1
D gene: TRBD1
clone size: few
J gene: TRBJ1-6
CDR3 DNA: TGCGCCAGCAGCCCCCAACAGGGGGAATCACCCCTCCACTTT
CDR3 protein: CASSPQQGESPLHF

V gene: TRBV9
D gene: TRBD1
clone size: -
J gene: TRBJ1-4
CDR3 DNA: TGTGCCAGCAGCGTAGGGACAGGGGATGAAAAACTGTTTTTT
CDR3 protein: CASSVGTGDEKLFF

V gene: TRBV5-6
D gene: -
clone size: -
J gene: TRBJ1-6
CDR3 DNA: TGTGCCAGCAGCTTAGAGGGTAGCTCCTATAATTCACCCCTCCACTTT
CDR3 protein: CASSLEGSSYNSPLHF

V gene: TRBV7-9
D gene: -
clone size: -
J gene: TRBJ1-4
CDR3 DNA: TGTGCCAGCAGCCAAGGCCCGGCGGTGAATGAAAAACTGTTTTTT
CDR3 protein: CASSQGPAVNEKLFF

V gene: TRBV7-9
D gene: -
clone size: -
J gene: TRBJ1-3
CDR3 DNA: TGTGCCAGCAGCTTTCCGACCCGAAACACCATATATTTT
CDR3 protein: CASSFPTRNTIYF